The entry below describes one T cell receptor (beta chain). Its antigen is unidentified. The source of the sample is a study of cytomegalovirus exposure and HLA in healthy donors. Overall study: An earlier analysis identified 95 million to 120 million unique TCR beta sequences in some 180 million T cells.

A multiplex PCR was run with 60 Vbeta primers and 13 Jbeta primers. Sequencing was performed with immunoSEQ multiplex PCR; in TCRdb, only in-frame clones are kept and a portion is missing. This sample has under 200,000 clones, with roughly 85% found just once. Study outcomes and limitations: A later analysis reportedly found fewer N-insertions in an Asian-associated ancestry cluster than the approximately 730-donor mean. High specificity and sensitivity for cytomegalovirus status were reported for the classifier.

J lost 4 bases, V lost 1 base, and 5 bases had no gene match. Germline V lookup: CDR1 SGHDN, CDR2 FVKESK. The CDR3 is 15 amino acids. The V gene is TRBV14, the J gene TRBJ1-2; 8 bases match TRBD1. The specimen sequenced was PBMCs. The TCR originated in a woman in her thirties or forties in good health and CMV-seronegative. CDR3 in DNA: TGTGCCAGCAGCCAAGCAGGGGGCGCTGGCTATGGCTACACCTTC. Protein product: CASSQAGGAGYGYTF.